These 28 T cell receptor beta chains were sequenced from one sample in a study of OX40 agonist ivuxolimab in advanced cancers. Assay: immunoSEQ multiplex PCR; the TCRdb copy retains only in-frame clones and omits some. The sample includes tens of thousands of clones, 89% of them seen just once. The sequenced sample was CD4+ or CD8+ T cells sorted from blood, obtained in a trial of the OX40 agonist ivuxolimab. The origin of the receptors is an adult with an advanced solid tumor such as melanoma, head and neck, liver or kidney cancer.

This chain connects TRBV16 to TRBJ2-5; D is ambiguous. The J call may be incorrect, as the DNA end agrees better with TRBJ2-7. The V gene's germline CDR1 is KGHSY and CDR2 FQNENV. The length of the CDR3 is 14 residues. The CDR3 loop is CASSQSYQTYEQYF. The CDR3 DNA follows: TGTGCCAGCAGCCAATCATACCAGACCTACGAGCAGTACTTC.

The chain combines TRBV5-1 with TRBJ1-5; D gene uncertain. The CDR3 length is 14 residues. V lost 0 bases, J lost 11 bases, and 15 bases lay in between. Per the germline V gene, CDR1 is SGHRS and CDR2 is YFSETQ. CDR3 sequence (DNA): TGCGCCAGCAGCTTGGGCCCGACCAATCCCGCCCAGCATTTT. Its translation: CASSLGPTNPAQHF.

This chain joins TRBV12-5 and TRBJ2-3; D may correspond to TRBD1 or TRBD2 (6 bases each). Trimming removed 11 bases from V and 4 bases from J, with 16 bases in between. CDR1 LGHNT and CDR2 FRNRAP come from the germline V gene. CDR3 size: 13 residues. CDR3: CAGGQRAPDTQYF. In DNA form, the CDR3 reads TGTGCTGGGGGGCAGCGGGCGCCAGATACGCAGTATTTT.

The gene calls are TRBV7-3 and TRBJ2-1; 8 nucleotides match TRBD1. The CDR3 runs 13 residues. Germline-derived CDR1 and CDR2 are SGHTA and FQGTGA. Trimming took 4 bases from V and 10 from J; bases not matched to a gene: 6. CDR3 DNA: TGTGCCAGCAGCTCCAATACAGGGGGAGAGCAGTTCTTC. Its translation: CASSSNTGGEQFF.

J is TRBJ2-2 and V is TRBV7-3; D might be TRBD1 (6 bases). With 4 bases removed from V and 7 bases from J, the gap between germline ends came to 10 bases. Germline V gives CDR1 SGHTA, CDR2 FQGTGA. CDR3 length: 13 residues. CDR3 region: CASSSQGSGELFF. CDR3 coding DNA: TGTGCCAGCAGCTCACAGGGAAGCGGGGAGCTGTTTTTT.

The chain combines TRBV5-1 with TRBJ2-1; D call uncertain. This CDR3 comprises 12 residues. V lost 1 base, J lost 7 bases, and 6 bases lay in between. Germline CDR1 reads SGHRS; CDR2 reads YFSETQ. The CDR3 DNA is TGCGCCAGCAGCTTGATCGGAAATGAGCAGTTCTTC. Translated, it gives CASSLIGNEQFF.

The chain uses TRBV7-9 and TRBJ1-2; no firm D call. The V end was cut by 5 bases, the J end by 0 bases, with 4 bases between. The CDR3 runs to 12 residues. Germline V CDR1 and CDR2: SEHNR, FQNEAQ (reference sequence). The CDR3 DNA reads TGTGCCAGCAGCCAGTCTAACTATGGCTACACCTTC. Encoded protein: CASSQSNYGYTF.

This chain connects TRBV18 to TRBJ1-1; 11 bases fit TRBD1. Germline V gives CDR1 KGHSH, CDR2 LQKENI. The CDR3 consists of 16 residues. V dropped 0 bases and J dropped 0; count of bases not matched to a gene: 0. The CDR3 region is CASSPPGQGVNTEAFF. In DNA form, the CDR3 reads TGTGCCAGCTCACCACCGGGACAGGGGGTGAACACTGAAGCTTTCTTT. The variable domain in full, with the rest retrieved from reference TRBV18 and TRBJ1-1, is NAGVMQNPRHLVRRRGQEARLRCSPMKGHSHVYWYRQLPEEGLKFMVYLQKENIIDESGMPKERFSAEFPKEGPSILRIQQVVRGDSAAYFCASSPPGQGVNTEAFFGQGTRLTVV.

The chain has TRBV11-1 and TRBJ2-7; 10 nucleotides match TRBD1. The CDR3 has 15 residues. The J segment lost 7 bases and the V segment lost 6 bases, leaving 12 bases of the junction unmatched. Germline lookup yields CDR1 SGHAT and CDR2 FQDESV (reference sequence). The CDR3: CASSPRDRGRIEQYF. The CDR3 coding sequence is TGTGCCAGCAGTCCTAGAGACAGGGGGCGCATTGAGCAGTACTTC.

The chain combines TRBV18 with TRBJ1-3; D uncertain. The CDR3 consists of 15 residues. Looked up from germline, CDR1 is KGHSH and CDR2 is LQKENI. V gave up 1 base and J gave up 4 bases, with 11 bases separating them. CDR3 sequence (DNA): TGTGCCAGCTCACCACGCGGGGTCGACGGAAACACCATATATTTT. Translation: CASSPRGVDGNTIYF.

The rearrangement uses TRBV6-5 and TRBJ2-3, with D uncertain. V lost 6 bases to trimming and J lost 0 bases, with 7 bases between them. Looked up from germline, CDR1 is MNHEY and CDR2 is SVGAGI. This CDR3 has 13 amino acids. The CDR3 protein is CASSLRSTDTQYF. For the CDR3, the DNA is TGTGCCAGCAGCCTCCGAAGCACAGATACGCAGTATTTT.

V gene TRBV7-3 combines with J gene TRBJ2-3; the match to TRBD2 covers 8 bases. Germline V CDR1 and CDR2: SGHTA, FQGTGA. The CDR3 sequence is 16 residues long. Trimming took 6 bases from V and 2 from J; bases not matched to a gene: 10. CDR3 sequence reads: CASSGLSSGPTDTQYF. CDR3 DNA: TGTGCCAGCAGTGGGCTGTCTAGCGGGCCCACAGATACGCAGTATTTT.

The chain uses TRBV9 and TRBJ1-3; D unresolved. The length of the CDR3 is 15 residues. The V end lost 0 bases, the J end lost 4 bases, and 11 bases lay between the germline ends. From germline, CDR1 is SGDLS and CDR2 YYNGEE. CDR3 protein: CASSVEMILGNTIYF. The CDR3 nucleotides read TGTGCCAGCAGCGTAGAGATGATACTCGGAAACACCATATATTTT.

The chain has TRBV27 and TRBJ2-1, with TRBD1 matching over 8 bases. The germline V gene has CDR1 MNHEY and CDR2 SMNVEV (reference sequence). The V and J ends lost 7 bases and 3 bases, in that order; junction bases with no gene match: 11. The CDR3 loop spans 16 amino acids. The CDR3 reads CASTQRTGPFYNEQFF. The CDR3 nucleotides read TGTGCCAGCACCCAGAGGACAGGGCCGTTCTACAATGAGCAGTTCTTC.

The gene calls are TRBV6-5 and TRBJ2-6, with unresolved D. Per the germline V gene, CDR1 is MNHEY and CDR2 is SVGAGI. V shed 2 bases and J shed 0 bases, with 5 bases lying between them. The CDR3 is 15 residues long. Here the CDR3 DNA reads TGTGCCAGCAGTTACCAACCCTCTGGGGCCAACGTCCTGACTTTC. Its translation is CASSYQPSGANVLTF.

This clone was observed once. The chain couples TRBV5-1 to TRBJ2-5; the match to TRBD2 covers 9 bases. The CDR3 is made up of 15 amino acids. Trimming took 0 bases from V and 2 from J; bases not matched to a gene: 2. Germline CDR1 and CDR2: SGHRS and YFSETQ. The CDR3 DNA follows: TGCGCCAGCAGCTTGGGGACTAGCGTGCAAGAGACCCAGTACTTC. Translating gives CASSLGTSVQETQYF. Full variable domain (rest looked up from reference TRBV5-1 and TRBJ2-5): KAGVTQTPRYLIKTRGQQVTLSCSPISGHRSVSWYQQTPGQGLQFLFEYFSETQRNKGNFPGRFSGRQFSNSRSEMNVSTLELGDSALYLCASSLGTSVQETQYFGPGTRLLVL.

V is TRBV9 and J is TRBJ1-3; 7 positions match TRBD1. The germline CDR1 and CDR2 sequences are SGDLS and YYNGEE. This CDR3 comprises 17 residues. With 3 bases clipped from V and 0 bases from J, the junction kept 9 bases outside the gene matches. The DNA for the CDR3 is TGTGCCAGCAGCGCCAGCCCTACAGGGGCCTCTGGAAACACCATATATTTT. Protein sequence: CASSASPTGASGNTIYF.

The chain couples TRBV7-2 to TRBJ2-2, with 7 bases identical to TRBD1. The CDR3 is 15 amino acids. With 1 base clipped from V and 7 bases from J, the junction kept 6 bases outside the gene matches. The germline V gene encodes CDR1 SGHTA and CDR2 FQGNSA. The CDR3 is CASSLGQGLGGELFF. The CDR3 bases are TGTGCCAGCAGCTTAGGACAGGGCCTAGGCGGGGAGCTGTTTTTT.

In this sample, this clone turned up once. The CDR3 bases are TGTGCCAGCTCTCAAGCGGGAGCTCCAGATACGCAGTATTTT. Protein: CASSQAGAPDTQYF. J is TRBJ2-3 and V is TRBV19; TRBD2 matches 8 bases. This CDR3 spans 14 amino acids. Germline-derived CDR1 and CDR2 are LNHDA and SQIVND (reference sequence). Trimming removed 9 bases from V and 4 bases from J; junction bases left unmatched: 9.

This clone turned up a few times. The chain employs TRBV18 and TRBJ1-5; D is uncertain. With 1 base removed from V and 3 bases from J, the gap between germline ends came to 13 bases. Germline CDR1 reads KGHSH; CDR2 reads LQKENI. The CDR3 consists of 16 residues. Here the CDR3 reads CASSPLGGTINQPQHF. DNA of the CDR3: TGTGCCAGCTCACCACTCGGCGGTACGATCAATCAGCCCCAGCATTTT. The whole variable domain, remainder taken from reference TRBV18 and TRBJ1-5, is NAGVMQNPRHLVRRRGQEARLRCSPMKGHSHVYWYRQLPEEGLKFMVYLQKENIIDESGMPKERFSAEFPKEGPSILRIQQVVRGDSAAYFCASSPLGGTINQPQHFGDGTRLSIL.

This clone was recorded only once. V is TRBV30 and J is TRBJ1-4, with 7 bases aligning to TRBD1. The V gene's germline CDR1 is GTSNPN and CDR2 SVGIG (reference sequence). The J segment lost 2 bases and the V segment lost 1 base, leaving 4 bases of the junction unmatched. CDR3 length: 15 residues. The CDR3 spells CAWSATGSTNEKLFF. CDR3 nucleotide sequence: TGTGCCTGGAGTGCGACAGGGAGCACTAATGAAAAACTGTTTTTT.

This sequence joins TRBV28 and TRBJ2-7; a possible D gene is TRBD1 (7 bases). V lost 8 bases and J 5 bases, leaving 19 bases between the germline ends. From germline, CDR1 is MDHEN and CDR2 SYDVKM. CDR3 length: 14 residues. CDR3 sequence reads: CASVRQGGNNEQYF. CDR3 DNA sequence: TGTGCCAGCGTCCGTCAGGGGGGAAATAACGAGCAGTACTTC.

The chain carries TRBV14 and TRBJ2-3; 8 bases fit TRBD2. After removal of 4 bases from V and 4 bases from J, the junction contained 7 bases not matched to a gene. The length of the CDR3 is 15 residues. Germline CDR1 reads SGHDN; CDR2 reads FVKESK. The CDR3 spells CASSRDLAGADTQYF. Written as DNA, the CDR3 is TGTGCCAGCAGCCGAGATCTAGCGGGCGCAGATACGCAGTATTTT.

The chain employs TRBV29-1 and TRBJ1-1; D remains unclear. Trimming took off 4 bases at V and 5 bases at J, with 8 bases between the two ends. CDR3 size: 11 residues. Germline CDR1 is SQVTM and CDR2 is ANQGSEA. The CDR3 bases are TGCAGCGTTGGGGAGGGTACTGAAGCTTTCTTT. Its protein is CSVGEGTEAFF.

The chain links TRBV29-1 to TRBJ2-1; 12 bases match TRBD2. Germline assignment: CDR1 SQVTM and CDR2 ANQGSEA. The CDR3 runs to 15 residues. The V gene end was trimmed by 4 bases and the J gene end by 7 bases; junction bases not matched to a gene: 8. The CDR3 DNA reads TGCAGCGTTGTCGCCCTAGCGGGAGGGTGGAATGAGCAGTTCTTC. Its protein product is CSVVALAGGWNEQFF.

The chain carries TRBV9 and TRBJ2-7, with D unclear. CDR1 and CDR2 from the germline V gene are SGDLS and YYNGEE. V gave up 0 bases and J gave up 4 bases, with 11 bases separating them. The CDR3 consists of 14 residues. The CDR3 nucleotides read TGTGCCAGCAGCGTAGGAAACTATGTTTACGAGCAGTACTTC. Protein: CASSVGNYVYEQYF.

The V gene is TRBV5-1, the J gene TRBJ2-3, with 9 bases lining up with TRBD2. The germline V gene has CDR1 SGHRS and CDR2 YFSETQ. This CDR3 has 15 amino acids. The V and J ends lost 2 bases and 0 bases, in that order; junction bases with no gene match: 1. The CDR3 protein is CASSFSGSSTDTQYF. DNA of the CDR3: TGCGCCAGCAGCTTTAGCGGGAGCAGCACAGATACGCAGTATTTT. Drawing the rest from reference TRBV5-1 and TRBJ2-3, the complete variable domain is KAGVTQTPRYLIKTRGQQVTLSCSPISGHRSVSWYQQTPGQGLQFLFEYFSETQRNKGNFPGRFSGRQFSNSRSEMNVSTLELGDSALYLCASSFSGSSTDTQYFGPGTRLTVL.

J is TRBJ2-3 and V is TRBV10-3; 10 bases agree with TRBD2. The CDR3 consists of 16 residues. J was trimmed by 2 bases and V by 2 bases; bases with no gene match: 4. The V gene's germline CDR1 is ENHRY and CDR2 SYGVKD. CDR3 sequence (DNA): TGTGCCATCAGTGAGGGTCTAGCGGGAGCCACAGATACGCAGTATTTT. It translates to CAISEGLAGATDTQYF.